This T cell receptor (beta chain) originates from a study of blood T cell repertoires in COVID-19. Study-wide background: Samples representing acute and convalescent COVID-19 were sourced from the United States, Italy and Spain. T cells, B-cell-depleted T cells, or PBMCs provided the cDNA or gDNA that served as material.

Original data processing: Reference gene primer amplification gave nucleated cell count estimates. The protocol was immunoSEQ multiplex PCR, while the TCRdb copy is restricted to in-frame clones and leaves out a portion. Clone size and the V and J calls come from that table; the DNA yielded D and trimming. This sample has about 270,000 clones, with about nine tenths found just once. Clinical history reported by participants formed the basis on which cohorts were assigned. V was clipped by 0 bases and J by 0 bases, with 7 bases between them. Germline assignment: CDR1 LGHNA and CDR2 YSLEER. The CDR3 is 15 amino acids.

Sequencing input: PBMCs or T cells enriched from blood (not recorded which). The receptor was derived from a woman between 25 and 40 years old with acute COVID-19. The chain links TRBV4-3 to TRBJ2-3; D unresolved. Here the CDR3 reads CASSQELRSTDTQYF. In DNA, the CDR3 is TGCGCCAGCAGCCAAGAGTTGCGAAGCACAGATACGCAGTATTTT.